The 20 T cell receptor beta chains given below trace back to one sample, sequenced in a study of T cells after yellow fever vaccination. TCRdb re-called the 5' RACE reads with MiXCR, one entry per CDR3 protein. This table has a few hundred thousand distinct CDR3 sequences, approximately 12% appearing once. Specimen: CD4+ T cells sorted from PBMCs, collected 15 days after the yellow fever booster vaccination. These receptors came from a man in his late teens or twenties who received the YFV17D yellow fever vaccine.

The chain is built from TRBV7-9 and TRBJ2-5, with D perhaps TRBD1 (6 bases). This CDR3 contains 14 residues. Trimming shortened V by 2 bases and J by 3 bases, and 10 bases separated the two germline ends. CDR1 and CDR2 (germline): SEHNR, FQNEAQ (reference sequence). The CDR3 loop is CASSLRYREETQYF. As DNA, the CDR3 is TGTGCCAGCAGCTTAAGATACAGGGAAGAGACCCAGTACTTC.

The rearrangement joins TRBV11-2 to TRBJ2-2; D may be TRBD2 (6 bases). The germline V and J ends were trimmed by 7 bases and 0 bases, with 15 bases remaining between them. The CDR3 consists of 16 residues. The germline gives CDR1 SGHAT, CDR2 FQNNGV. CDR3 protein: CASNSLATTNTGELFF. The CDR3 DNA reads as TGTGCCAGCAATTCCCTAGCGACTACGAACACCGGGGAGCTGTTTTTT. Based on the CDR3 plus reference TRBV11-2 and TRBJ2-2, the full variable domain is EAGVAQSPRYKIIEKRQSVAFWCNPISGHATLYWYQQILGQGPKLLIQFQNNGVVDDSQLPKDRFSAERLKGVDSTLKIQPAKLEDSAVYLCASNSLATTNTGELFFGEGSRLTVL.

This clonotype was detected a few times. The V gene is TRBV7-9, the J gene TRBJ1-5; no firm D call. The CDR3 is 15 amino acids. Between the trimmed V and J ends, which lost 5 bases and 2 bases, there was a span of 13 bases. Germline V CDR1 and CDR2: SEHNR, FQNEAQ (reference sequence). The CDR3 DNA is TGTGCCAGCAGCCCTAACAATGGGGGCAATCAGCCCCAGCATTTT. Translating it yields CASSPNNGGNQPQHF. Variable domain in full (rest from reference TRBV7-9 and TRBJ1-5): DTGVSQNPRHKITKRGQNVTFRCDPISEHNRLYWYRQTLGQGPEFLTYFQNEAQLEKSRLLSDRFSAERPKGSFSTLEIQRTEQGDSAMYLCASSPNNGGNQPQHFGDGTRLSIL.

The chain joins TRBV6-1 to TRBJ2-1; 9 bases align to TRBD2. The CDR3 runs 16 residues. V dropped 10 bases and J dropped 3; count of bases not matched to a gene: 13. Germline CDR1 reads MNHNS; CDR2 reads SASEGT. The CDR3 here is CATLVAAGGGYNEQFF. In DNA, the CDR3 is TGTGCCACCTTGGTTGCAGCGGGGGGTGGCTACAATGAGCAGTTCTTC.

This clonotype showed up just a few times. This chain uses TRBV7-3 with TRBJ2-4; possibly TRBD1 for D (5 bases). The CDR3 spans 13 residues. Germline values: CDR1 SGHTA, CDR2 FQGTGA. V lost 6 bases, J lost 7 bases, and 13 bases lay in between. The CDR3 DNA follows: TGTGCCAGCAGTACGGATCCAGGGAACATTCAGTACTTC. Protein: CASSTDPGNIQYF.

The V call is TRBV20-1, the J call TRBJ2-7; 8 nucleotides agree with TRBD1. The trim removed 3 bases at V and 2 bases at J, leaving 6 bases unmatched. Germline CDR1 reads DFQATT; CDR2 reads SNEGSKA (reference sequence). CDR3 length: 14 residues. The CDR3 DNA reads as TGCAGTGCTAGGAGAGGGACAGGCCCCTACGAGCAGTACTTC. This codes for CSARRGTGPYEQYF.

This clonotype has just a few counts. J is TRBJ1-6 and V is TRBV4-3; possibly TRBD1 for D (6 bases). Trimming left V 4 bases short and J 9 bases short, with 16 bases between. Looked up from germline, CDR1 is LGHNA and CDR2 is YSLEER. The CDR3 runs 15 residues. The CDR3 nucleotides read TGCGCCAGCAGCCGCCGAGGGGGTCAAGGTTCACCCCTCCACTTT. The encoded protein is CASSRRGGQGSPLHF.

The chain combines TRBV2 with TRBJ2-3; 8 positions match TRBD2. Per germline, CDR1 SNHLY and CDR2 FYNNEI. After removal of 10 bases from V and 2 bases from J, the junction contained 8 bases not matched to a gene. The CDR3 runs 14 residues. The DNA of the CDR3 is TGTGCCACCCGGGGGGGGCGCGACACAGATACGCAGTATTTT. Translating it yields CATRGGRDTDTQYF.

This clonotype was observed a few times. This sequence joins TRBV7-3 and TRBJ1-1; D is perhaps TRBD1 (5 bases). The CDR3 has 17 amino acids. CDR1 is SGHTA, CDR2 FQGTGA, per germline. With 2 bases removed from V and 1 base from J, the gap between germline ends came to 17 bases. CDR3 amino acids: CASSLQGPGSPNTEAFF. The CDR3 DNA reads TGTGCCAGCAGCTTACAGGGACCAGGTAGCCCGAACACTGAAGCTTTCTTT. The whole variable domain, filled in from reference TRBV7-3 and TRBJ1-1, reads GAGVSQTPSNKVTEKGKYVELRCDPISGHTALYWYRQSLGQGPEFLIYFQGTGAADDSGLPNDRFFAVRPEGSVSTLKIQRTERGDSAVYLCASSLQGPGSPNTEAFFGQGTRLTVV.

This clonotype was seen only a few times. The rearrangement joins TRBV4-3 to TRBJ1-3, with D possibly TRBD1 on 5 matching bases. The germline V gene encodes CDR1 LGHNA and CDR2 YSLEER. Trimming left V 1 base short and J 2 bases short, with 9 bases between. The CDR3 sequence is 15 residues long. This chain's CDR3 is CASSQVRGPGNTIYF. DNA for the CDR3: TGCGCCAGCAGCCAAGTCCGGGGCCCTGGAAACACCATATATTTT.

There are a few counts of this clonotype. This rearrangement joins TRBV9 to TRBJ1-1; D not certain. This CDR3 is 14 amino acids long. Looked up from germline, CDR1 is SGDLS and CDR2 is YYNGEE. V lost 0 bases and J lost 8, with 14 bases in between. The DNA for the CDR3 is TGTGCCAGCAGCGTAGACAGCGGATATGAAGAAGCTTTCTTT. Amino acid sequence: CASSVDSGYEEAFF.

The rearrangement links TRBV4-2 to TRBJ1-2; TRBD1 aligns across 9 bases. The CDR3 runs 15 residues. Germline V gives CDR1 LGHNA, CDR2 YNFKEQ. Trimming cost V 1 base and J 0 bases; bases outside gene matches: 0. CDR3 protein: CASSQGTGANYGYTF. The CDR3 nucleotides read TGTGCCAGCAGCCAAGGGACAGGGGCTAACTATGGCTACACCTTC.

This clonotype has a handful of counts. V and J are TRBV12-3 or TRBV12-4 and TRBJ2-1; D might be TRBD1 (7 bases). This CDR3 spans 16 amino acids. Trimming took 5 bases from V and 7 from J, leaving 21 bases between them. As DNA, the CDR3 is TGTGCCAGCAGTCAAGGAGGGGGCTTGAGGCAAAATGAGCAGTTCTTC. It specifies CASSQGGGLRQNEQFF.

The sample holds many counts of this clonotype. The J gene is TRBJ2-7, the V gene TRBV7-2; D perhaps matches TRBD2 (5 bases). Germline lookup yields CDR1 SGHTA and CDR2 FQGNSA. This CDR3 is built from 13 residues. V was clipped by 0 bases and J by 3 bases, with 6 bases between them. The chain's CDR3 is CASSLAGSYEQYF. CDR3 DNA: TGTGCCAGCAGCTTAGCGGGGAGCTACGAGCAGTACTTC.

V is TRBV20-1 and J is TRBJ1-2; D is perhaps TRBD1 (5 bases). The germline V and J ends were trimmed by 3 bases and 2 bases, with 7 bases remaining between them. Germline lookup yields CDR1 DFQATT and CDR2 SNEGSKA (reference sequence). The CDR3 has 12 residues. In DNA, the CDR3 is TGCAGTGCTAGTCGGGACAACTATGGCTACACCTTC. Amino acids: CSASRDNYGYTF.

This clonotype was seen more than once but under ten times. The chain links TRBV20-1 to TRBJ2-2, with D perhaps TRBD2 (6 bases). The germline gives CDR1 DFQATT, CDR2 SNEGSKA (reference sequence). V lost 6 bases and J lost 2, with 13 bases in between. The CDR3 spans 14 residues. The CDR3 loop is CSANRDFNTGELFF. CDR3 nucleotides: TGCAGTGCGAACCGGGACTTTAACACCGGGGAGCTGTTTTTT.

The chain recombines TRBV11-2 with TRBJ2-5; the D gene is possibly TRBD1 (6 bases). Germline V CDR1 and CDR2: SGHAT, FQNNGV. V was clipped by 6 bases and J by 1 base, with 12 bases between them. The length of the CDR3 is 14 residues. CDR3 amino acids: CASSVGQLQETQYF. The CDR3 region has the DNA TGTGCCAGCAGTGTTGGACAGCTCCAAGAGACCCAGTACTTC.

The chain uses TRBV7-8 and TRBJ2-5, with D perhaps TRBD2 (5 bases). The germline gives CDR1 SGHVS, CDR2 FQNEAQ. Trimming removed 6 bases at V and 5 bases at J, with 16 bases between. This CDR3 comprises 14 residues. CDR3 sequence: CASSRQEVSETQYF. Here the CDR3 DNA reads TGTGCCAGCAGTCGGCAGGAGGTATCGGAGACCCAGTACTTC.

This chain joins TRBV29-1 and TRBJ2-5; weak D call: TRBD1 (6 bases). Trimming pared 3 bases from V and 1 base from J, leaving 9 bases between. Per the germline V gene, CDR1 is SQVTM and CDR2 is ANQGSEA. The CDR3 loop spans 13 amino acids. Written as DNA, the CDR3 is TGCAGCGTTGACCCAGGGGTCCAAGAGACCCAGTACTTC. Amino acid sequence: CSVDPGVQETQYF.

This clonotype appeared a few times. The chain links TRBV7-9 to TRBJ1-2; maybe TRBD1 (5 bases). The germline V gene encodes CDR1 SEHNR and CDR2 FQNEAQ (reference sequence). V gave up 1 base and J gave up 8 bases, with 8 bases separating them. The length of the CDR3 is 12 residues. DNA of the CDR3: TGTGCCAGCAGCTTAGGGGACGACGGCTACACCTTC. The encoded protein is CASSLGDDGYTF.